This TCR beta chain was recorded in a study of T cell changes during pregnancy in multiple sclerosis. Germline lookup yields CDR1 LGHNA and CDR2 YNFKEQ. V gave up 3 bases and J gave up 0 bases, with 14 bases separating them. The CDR3 contains 16 residues. Here immunoSEQ multiplex PCR was the method, and the copy in TCRdb shows in-frame clones only, minus some. The sample holds about 40,000 clones, around nine tenths seen once. The J gene is TRBJ1-2, the V gene TRBV4-2; tentative D call: TRBD1 (6 bases). Here the sequenced sample was CD8+ T cells from peripheral blood mononuclear cells, taken in the first trimester of pregnancy. The receptor comes from a female donor with multiple sclerosis, enrolled in a pregnancy study. This CDR3 reads CASSQTRDNANYGYTF. CDR3 in DNA: TGTGCCAGCAGCCAGACCCGGGACAACGCTAACTATGGCTACACCTTC.